The source of this T cell receptor (beta chain) is a study of shared clonotypes between healthy human individuals. Using immunoSEQ multiplex PCR, the repertoire was profiled, and TCRdb retains in-frame clones only, with some absent. The table lists almost 700,000 clones, 92% of them singletons. This CDR3 has 16 residues. CDR1 is SEHNR, CDR2 FQNEAQ, per germline (reference sequence). V trimming: 1 base; J trimming: 2 bases; junction bases outside the gene matches: 7. CD45RO negativity and positive selection for CCR7 defined naive CD8 cells, a population that excluded terminally differentiated effector memory CD45RA+ cells. Each donor was a Caucasian adult residing in Nashville, Tennessee.

This TCR was sampled from a man aged 25-40 years in good health. This rearrangement joins TRBV7-9 to TRBJ2-7, with 8 bases that match TRBD2. What was sequenced was naive CD8+ T cells sorted from blood. This CDR3 reads CASSLGPGGRPYEQYF. The CDR3 nucleotides are TGTGCCAGCAGCTTAGGTCCGGGAGGGCGACCCTACGAGCAGTACTTC.